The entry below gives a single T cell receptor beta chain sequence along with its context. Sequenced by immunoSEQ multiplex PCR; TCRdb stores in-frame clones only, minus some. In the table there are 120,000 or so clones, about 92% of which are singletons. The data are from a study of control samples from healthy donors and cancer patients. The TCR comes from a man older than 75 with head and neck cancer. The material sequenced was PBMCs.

Here the CDR3 reads CASSPIRLSSNQPQHF. CDR3 sequence (DNA): TGTGCCAGCAGCCCGATTAGACTGTCCAGCAATCAGCCCCAGCATTTT. The J gene is TRBJ1-5, the V gene TRBV7-9; D uncertain. CDR3 length: 16 residues. Germline assignment: CDR1 SEHNR and CDR2 FQNEAQ (reference sequence). V lost 5 bases and J lost 1, with 15 bases in between.